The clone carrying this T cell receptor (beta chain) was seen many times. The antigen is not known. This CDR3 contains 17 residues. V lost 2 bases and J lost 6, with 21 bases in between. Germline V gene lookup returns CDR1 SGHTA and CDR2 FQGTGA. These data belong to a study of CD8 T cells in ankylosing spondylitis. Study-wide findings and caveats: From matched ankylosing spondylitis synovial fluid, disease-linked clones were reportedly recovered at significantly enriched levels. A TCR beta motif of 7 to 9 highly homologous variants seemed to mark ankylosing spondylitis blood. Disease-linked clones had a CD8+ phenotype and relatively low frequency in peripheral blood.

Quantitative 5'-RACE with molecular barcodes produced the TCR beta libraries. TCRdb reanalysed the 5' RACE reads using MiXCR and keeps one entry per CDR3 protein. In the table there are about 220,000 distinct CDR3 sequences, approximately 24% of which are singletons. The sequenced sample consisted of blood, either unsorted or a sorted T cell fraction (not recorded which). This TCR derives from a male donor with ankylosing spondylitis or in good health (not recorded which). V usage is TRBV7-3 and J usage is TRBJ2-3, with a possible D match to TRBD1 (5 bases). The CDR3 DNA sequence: TGTGCCAGCAGCTTACGGCTAAGACAGCCGGCCGAGGATACGCAGTATTTT. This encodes CASSLRLRQPAEDTQYF.